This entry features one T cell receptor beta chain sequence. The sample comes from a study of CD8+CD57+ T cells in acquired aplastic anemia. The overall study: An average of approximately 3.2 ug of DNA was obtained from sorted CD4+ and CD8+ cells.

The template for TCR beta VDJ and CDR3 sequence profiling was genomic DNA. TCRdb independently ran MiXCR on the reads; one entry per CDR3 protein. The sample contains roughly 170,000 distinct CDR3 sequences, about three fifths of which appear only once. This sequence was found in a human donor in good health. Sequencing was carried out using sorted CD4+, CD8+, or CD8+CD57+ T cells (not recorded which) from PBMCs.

CDR3 bases: TGTGCCACTCAGACGGGGTTCGAGACTGAAGCTTTCTTT. It codes for CATQTGFETEAFF. The chain has TRBV19 and TRBJ1-1; unclear D gene. The CDR3 covers 13 residues. V lost 10 bases and J lost 5, with 17 bases in between. The V gene's germline CDR1 is LNHDA and CDR2 SQIVND (reference sequence).